These T cell receptor beta chains were read from a single sample in a study of T cells in Graves' hyperthyroidism and ophthalmopathy. MiXCR, applied by TCRdb to the multiplex PCR reads, yields one record per CDR3 protein. The table includes approximately 600,000 distinct CDR3 sequences, about 20% detected once. Material for sequencing was blood. Receptors were obtained from a man between 25 and 39 years old with Graves' ophthalmopathy. The CDR3 runs from the conserved cysteine through the conserved F or W. Each record gives: D gene, J gene, V gene, clone size, CDR3 DNA, CDR3 protein. A D gene is named only where the DNA matches it firmly. Expanded clones get a size class; other rows say once, few or many, or leave the size out.

NA	TRBJ1-1	TRBV20-1	NA	TGCAGTGCTAAGGTGCCCCCTGGATCTGAAGCTTTCTTT	CSAKVPPGSEAFF
NA	TRBJ2-5	TRBV28	few	TGTGCCAGCAGCCCGGGGACGGGAACCGCAGAGACCCAGTACTTC	CASSPGTGTAETQYF
TRBD2	TRBJ2-1	TRBV20-1	NA	TGCAGTGCTCCTCTGGGACTAGCGGGAGGGCAGATCATAGGTGAGCAGTTCTTC	CSAPLGLAGGQIIGEQFF
NA	TRBJ2-2	TRBV12-3/TRBV12-4	many	TGTGCCAGCAGCCCAGGGGAAACCGGGGAGCTGTTTTTT	CASSPGETGELFF
TRBD1	TRBJ2-2	TRBV30	NA	TGTGCCTGGAGTGGTAACAGGGGCACCGGGGAGCTGTTTTTT	CAWSGNRGTGELFF
TRBD2	TRBJ2-7	TRBV11-2	many	TGTGCCAGCAGCTTGGGGAGCGGGAGAGGGGGCGAGCAGTACTTC	CASSLGSGRGGEQYF
TRBD1	TRBJ1-5	TRBV27	NA	TGTGCCAGCAGTCCCGGGACAGGGGGCCATCAGCCCCAGCATTTT	CASSPGTGGHQPQHF
NA	TRBJ2-2	TRBV2	many	TGTGCCAGCAGAGAGGCCGGGGAGCTGTTTTTT	CASREAGELFF
NA	TRBJ2-2	TRBV28	many	TGTGCCAGCAGGACAGAGGGCACCGGGGAGCTGTTTTTT	CASRTEGTGELFF
NA	TRBJ2-3	TRBV12-3/TRBV12-4	many	TGTGCCAGCAGTTTAGACGCGACAGATACGCAGTATTTT	CASSLDATDTQYF
NA	TRBJ2-5	TRBV11-2	many	TGTGCCAGCAGCTCCTGGACAGAAAAAGAGACCCAGTACTTC	CASSSWTEKETQYF
TRBD1	TRBJ1-1	TRBV13	many	TGCGCCAGCAGCAGTAGACAGGGCATGAACACTGAAGCTTTCTTT	CASSSRQGMNTEAFF
TRBD2	TRBJ2-7	TRBV20-1	few	TGCAGTGCTACGACATGGACTAGCGGCCCCTACGAGCAGTACTTC	CSATTWTSGPYEQYF
NA	TRBJ1-2	TRBV7-8	NA	TGTGCCAGCAGCTTAACGGCGGGGGACTATGGCTACACCTTC	CASSLTAGDYGYTF
NA	TRBJ1-5	TRBV4-1	NA	TGCGCCAGCAGCCATGACCGGACAGGCAATCAGCCCCAGCATTTT	CASSHDRTGNQPQHF
TRBD2	TRBJ2-7	TRBV30	many	TGTGCCTGGGGACTAGTTCGCGAGCAGTACTTC	CAWGLVREQYF
NA	TRBJ2-1	TRBV5-1	NA	TGCGCCAGCAGTGATCGCTATAGCTCCTACAATGAGCAGTTCTTC	CASSDRYSSYNEQFF
NA	TRBJ1-1	TRBV7-2	many	TGTGCCAGCAGCTCCGAGACTGTTTACTCTGCTGCGTACACTGAAGCTTTCTTT	CASSSETVYSAAYTEAFF
NA	TRBJ2-7	TRBV4-2	few	TGTGCCAGCAGCCAAGTGGGCGCGGGGTCCTACGAGCAGTACTTC	CASSQVGAGSYEQYF
NA	TRBJ2-5	TRBV5-1	few	TGCGCCAGCAGCTTGAGTGTTACCCAAGAGACCCAGTACTTC	CASSLSVTQETQYF
NA	TRBJ1-2	TRBV19	NA	TGTGCCAGTAGTTGGGGCGCAGGCATACTCTATGGCTACACCTTC	CASSWGAGILYGYTF
TRBD1	TRBJ2-3	TRBV20-1	few	TGCAGTGCAACGGGACAGGGTTCGGCGCGGGAGAGCACAGATACGCAGTATTTT	CSATGQGSARESTDTQYF
TRBD2	TRBJ2-3	TRBV12-3/TRBV12-4	few	TGTGCCAGCAGACTAGCGTCGGATACGCAGTATTTT	CASRLASDTQYF
NA	TRBJ2-2	TRBV6-2/TRBV6-3	NA	TGTGCCAGCAAACTGACGGGGAACACCGGGGAGCTGTTTTTT	CASKLTGNTGELFF
NA	TRBJ2-5	TRBV28	NA	TGTGCCAACCGGGGCCAGTTATTCTTAGAGACCCAGTACTTC	CANRGQLFLETQYF
NA	TRBJ2-7	TRBV28	NA	TGTGCCAGCGGAGTAAGCTCCTACGAGCAGTACTTC	CASGVSSYEQYF
TRBD2	TRBJ2-1	TRBV2	many	TGTGCCAGCAGTGAACGACTAGCGGGAGGATCGGGGAATGAGCAGTTCTTC	CASSERLAGGSGNEQFF
TRBD2	TRBJ2-1	TRBV7-3	NA	TGTGCCAGCAGCTCCGGGACTAGCCAAGATAATGAGCAGTTCTTC	CASSSGTSQDNEQFF
NA	TRBJ2-1	TRBV11-2	many	TGTGCCAGCAGCTTAGATTTTGCTAGTACTGGTGAGCAGTTCTTC	CASSLDFASTGEQFF
NA	TRBJ2-1	TRBV5-5	many	TGTGCCAGCAGCTCCGGGACCCCATTCTCCTACAATGAGCAGTTCTTC	CASSSGTPFSYNEQFF
NA	TRBJ1-3	TRBV9	NA	TGTGCCAGCAGCGTAGGGGGGGCCTCCTTTGGAAACACCATATATTTT	CASSVGGASFGNTIYF
NA	TRBJ2-7	TRBV11-2	many	TGTGCCAGCAGCTCGGGACGCTGGAATGGGGAGCAGTACTTC	CASSSGRWNGEQYF
NA	TRBJ1-1	TRBV20-1	many	TGCAGTGCATTAGAGTTTCGGATTGAAGCTTTCTTT	CSALEFRIEAFF
TRBD1	TRBJ2-7	TRBV20-1	many	TGCAGTGCTAGAGATTATGAACAGGGGAACGGAGAGCAGTACTTC	CSARDYEQGNGEQYF
TRBD2	TRBJ2-5	TRBV7-2	NA	TGTGCCAGCAGCCCACTAGCGGGAGTAAGCGAGACCCAGTACTTC	CASSPLAGVSETQYF
NA	TRBJ2-1	TRBV7-2	many	TGTGCCAGCAGCCCTTTGAACAATGAGCAGTTCTTC	CASSPLNNEQFF
NA	TRBJ2-1	TRBV11-2	many	TGTGCCAGCAGTTACTACCCCGGGACCAATTACAATGAGCAGTTCTTC	CASSYYPGTNYNEQFF
TRBD2	TRBJ2-1	TRBV27	many	TGTGCCAGTAGACCTCGGGAGGGCCTTATGAGTGAGCAGTTCTTC	CASRPREGLMSEQFF
NA	TRBJ1-4	TRBV6-6	many	TGTGCCAGCAGTTACGGGGAGGGGACGGGAGGTGAAAAACTGTTTTTT	CASSYGEGTGGEKLFF
TRBD1	TRBJ2-7	TRBV4-2	many	TGTGCCAGCAGCCAAGACACAGGGGGTTCCTACGAGCAGTACTTC	CASSQDTGGSYEQYF
TRBD1	TRBJ2-1	TRBV28	few	TGTGCCAGCAGCAGACAGGGGGAGAGAAATGAGCAGTTCTTC	CASSRQGERNEQFF
NA	TRBJ1-2	TRBV12-3/TRBV12-4	many	TGTGCCAGCAGTTCGGCAGCCCGAAACCAGAACTATGGCTACACCTTC	CASSSAARNQNYGYTF
TRBD1	TRBJ1-5	TRBV29-1	NA	TGCAGCATCAGCGGGACAGACAATCAGCCCCAGCATTTT	CSISGTDNQPQHF
TRBD1	TRBJ1-2	TRBV7-8	many	TGTGCCAGCAGCCCTGAAGGGAGGGGGCATGGCTACACCTTC	CASSPEGRGHGYTF
TRBD1	TRBJ2-7	TRBV30	NA	TGTGCCTGGAGTGGAGGACAGGTTGAAACCTACGAGCAGTACTTC	CAWSGGQVETYEQYF